This TCR beta chain came from a study of T-cell memory formation after mild COVID-19. Whole-study results and caveats: Clones contracting over day 15 to 85 were CD4/CD8 balanced, with later expanders leaning CD4+. A second wave of clones peaked on day 37, and their SARS-CoV-2 specificity went unconfirmed.

Trimming took 4 bases from V and 1 from J; bases not matched to a gene: 7. Germline V lookup: CDR1 SEHNR, CDR2 FQNEAQ (reference sequence). The length of the CDR3 is 17 residues. TCRdb re-derived calls from the 5' RACE reads in MiXCR, one entry per CDR3 protein. The sample lists under 350,000 distinct CDR3 sequences; roughly 16% were seen once. This clonotype was found a few times. Its antigen remains unidentified. The specimen sequenced was PBMCs or a T cell subset sorted from them (not recorded which). V and J are TRBV7-9 and TRBJ1-3; 10 bases are a match to TRBD1. The sequence was obtained from a man between 18 and 29 years old who had mild COVID-19 (a few samples of this study predate the infection). Cell type and time point are not known. The CDR3: CASSSKRDRGSGNTIYF. The CDR3 bases are TGTGCCAGCAGCTCCAAACGGGACAGGGGTTCTGGAAACACCATATATTTT.